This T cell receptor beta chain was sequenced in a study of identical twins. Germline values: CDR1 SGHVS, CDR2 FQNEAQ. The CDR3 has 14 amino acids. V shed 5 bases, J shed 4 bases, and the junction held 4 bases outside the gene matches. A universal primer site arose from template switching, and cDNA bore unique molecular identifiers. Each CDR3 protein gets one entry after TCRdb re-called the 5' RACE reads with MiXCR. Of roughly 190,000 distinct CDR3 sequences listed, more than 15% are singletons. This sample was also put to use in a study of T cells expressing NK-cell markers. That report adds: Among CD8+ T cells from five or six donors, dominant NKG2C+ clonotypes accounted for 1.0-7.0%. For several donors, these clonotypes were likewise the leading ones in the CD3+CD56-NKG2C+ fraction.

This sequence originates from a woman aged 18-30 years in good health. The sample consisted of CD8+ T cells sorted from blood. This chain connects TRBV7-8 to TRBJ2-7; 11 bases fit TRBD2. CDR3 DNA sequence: TGTGCCAGCAGCGAACGGACTAGCGGGTACGAGCAGTACTTC. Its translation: CASSERTSGYEQYF.